This TCR beta chain was captured by sequencing in a study of blood T cell repertoires in COVID-19. Looking at the study overall: Spain, Italy and the United States supplied samples that represented acute and convalescent COVID-19.

CDR3 length: 15 residues. Germline values: CDR1 SGHVS, CDR2 FNYEAQ. With 6 bases clipped from V and 7 bases from J, the junction kept 9 bases outside the gene matches. The Seattle site enrolled patients during active infection and followed them longitudinally. Assay used: immunoSEQ multiplex PCR; TCRdb lists only in-frame clones, some missing. The sample gives 390,000 or so clones, about 89% of which show up once; around 3% is in the top ten. This receptor was taken from a woman aged 25 to 45 with COVID-19, enrolled during active disease. The chain is built from TRBV7-6 and TRBJ2-5; 12 bases fit TRBD2. The material sequenced was peripheral blood. The CDR3 nucleotides read TGTGCCAGCAGGCCAACTAGCGGGGGGCCCCTGACCCAGTACTTC. Residues: CASRPTSGGPLTQYF.